This T cell receptor (beta chain) comes out of a study of blood T cell repertoires in COVID-19. As for the study in general: The United States, Italy and Spain were the sources of the acute and convalescent COVID-19 samples.

In terms of age and location, participants ranged from roughly 18 to 100 years and lived in about two dozen US areas. Profiling relied on immunoSEQ multiplex PCR, and the TCRdb table lists in-frame clones only, not all of them. The sample contains 250,000 to 350,000 clones, 70% to 90% of which appear only once. CDR1 MGHDK and CDR2 SYGVNS come from the germline V gene. This CDR3 is 15 amino acids long. Trimming removed 6 bases at V and 1 base at J, with 15 bases between. The source material was PBMCs or T cells enriched from blood (not recorded which). The origin of this receptor is a woman between 18 and 30 years old who had recovered from COVID-19. The genes are TRBV25-1 and TRBJ1-1, with D perhaps TRBD1 (6 bases). The CDR3 bases are TGTGCCAGCAGGCCAGGGGACGCGGGGAACACTGAAGCTTTCTTT. Translation: CASRPGDAGNTEAFF.